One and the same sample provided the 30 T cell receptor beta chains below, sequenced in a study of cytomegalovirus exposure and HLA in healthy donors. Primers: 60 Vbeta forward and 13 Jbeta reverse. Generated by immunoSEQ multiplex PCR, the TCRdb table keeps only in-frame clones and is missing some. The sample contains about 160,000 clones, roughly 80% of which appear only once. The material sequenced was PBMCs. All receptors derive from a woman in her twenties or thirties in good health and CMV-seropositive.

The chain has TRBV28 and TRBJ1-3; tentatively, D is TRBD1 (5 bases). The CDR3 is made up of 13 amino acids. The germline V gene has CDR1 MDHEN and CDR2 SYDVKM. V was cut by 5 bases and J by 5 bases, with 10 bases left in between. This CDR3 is CASSLGGRNTIYF. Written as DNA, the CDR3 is TGTGCCAGCAGTCTGGGGGGAAGAAACACCATATATTTT.

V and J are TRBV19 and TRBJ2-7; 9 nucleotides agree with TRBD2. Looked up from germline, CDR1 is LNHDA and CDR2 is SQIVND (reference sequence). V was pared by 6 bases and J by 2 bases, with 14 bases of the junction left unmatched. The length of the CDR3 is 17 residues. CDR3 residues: CASRKVGLAGSTYEQYF. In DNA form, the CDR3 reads TGTGCCAGTAGGAAGGTAGGCCTAGCGGGGTCCACCTACGAGCAGTACTTC.

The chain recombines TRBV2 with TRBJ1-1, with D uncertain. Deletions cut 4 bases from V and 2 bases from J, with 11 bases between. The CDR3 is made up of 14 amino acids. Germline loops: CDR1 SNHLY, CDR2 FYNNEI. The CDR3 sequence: CASSVLGDNTEAFF. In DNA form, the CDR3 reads TGTGCCAGCAGTGTACTAGGAGATAACACTGAAGCTTTCTTT.

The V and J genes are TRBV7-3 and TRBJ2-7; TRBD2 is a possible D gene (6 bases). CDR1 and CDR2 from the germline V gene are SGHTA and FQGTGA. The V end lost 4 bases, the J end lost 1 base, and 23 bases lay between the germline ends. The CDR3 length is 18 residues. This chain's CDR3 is CASSSAPGRGTESYEQYF. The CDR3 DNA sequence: TGTGCCAGCAGCTCAGCCCCGGGGCGGGGAACGGAATCCTACGAGCAGTACTTC.

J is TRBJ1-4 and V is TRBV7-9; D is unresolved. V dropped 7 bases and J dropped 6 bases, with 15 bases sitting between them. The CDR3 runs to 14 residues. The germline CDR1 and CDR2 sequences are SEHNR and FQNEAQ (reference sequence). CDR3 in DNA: TGTGCCAGCACCGTCCCCCCTAGCGATGAAAAACTGTTTTTT. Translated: CASTVPPSDEKLFF.

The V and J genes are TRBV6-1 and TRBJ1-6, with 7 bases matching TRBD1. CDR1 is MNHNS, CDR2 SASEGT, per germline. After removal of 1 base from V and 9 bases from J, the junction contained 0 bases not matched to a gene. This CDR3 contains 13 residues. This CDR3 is CASSEEGASPLHF. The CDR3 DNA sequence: TGTGCCAGCAGTGAAGAGGGGGCTTCACCCCTCCACTTT.

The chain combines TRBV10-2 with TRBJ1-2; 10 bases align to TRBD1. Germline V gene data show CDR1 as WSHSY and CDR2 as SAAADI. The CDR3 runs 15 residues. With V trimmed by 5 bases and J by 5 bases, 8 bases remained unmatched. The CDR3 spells CASSSGQGVMYGYTF. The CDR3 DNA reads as TGCGCCAGCAGTTCTGGACAGGGGGTTATGTATGGCTACACCTTC.

This CDR3 reads CASSYSMGVGLFF. CDR3 sequence (DNA): TGTGCCAGCAGTTACTCGATGGGAGTGGGGCTGTTTTTT. The genes are TRBV6-6 and TRBJ2-2; weak D call: TRBD2 (5 bases). Germline values: CDR1 MNHNY, CDR2 SVGAGI (reference sequence). Trimming stripped 0 bases from V and 13 bases from J, with 12 bases between. The CDR3 consists of 13 residues.

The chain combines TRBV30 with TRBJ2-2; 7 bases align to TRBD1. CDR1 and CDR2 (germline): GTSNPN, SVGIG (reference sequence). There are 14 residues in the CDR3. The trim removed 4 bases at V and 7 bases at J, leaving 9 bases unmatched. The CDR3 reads CAWIKGAGYGELFF. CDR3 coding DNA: TGTGCCTGGATCAAGGGGGCAGGATACGGGGAGCTGTTTTTT.

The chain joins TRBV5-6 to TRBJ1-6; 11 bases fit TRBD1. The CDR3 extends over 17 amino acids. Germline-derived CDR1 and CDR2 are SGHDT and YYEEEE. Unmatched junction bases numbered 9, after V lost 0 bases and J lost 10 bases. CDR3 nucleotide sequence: TGTGCCAGCAGCTTGGCCTATGGACAGGGGGCAAAATCACCCCTCCACTTT. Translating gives CASSLAYGQGAKSPLHF.

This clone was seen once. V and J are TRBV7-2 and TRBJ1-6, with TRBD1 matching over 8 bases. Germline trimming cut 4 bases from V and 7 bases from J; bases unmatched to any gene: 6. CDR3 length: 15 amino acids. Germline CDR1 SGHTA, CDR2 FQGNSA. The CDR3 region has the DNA TGTGCCAGCAGCTCGAGACAGGGGAGCAATTCACCCCTCCACTTT. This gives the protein CASSSRQGSNSPLHF.

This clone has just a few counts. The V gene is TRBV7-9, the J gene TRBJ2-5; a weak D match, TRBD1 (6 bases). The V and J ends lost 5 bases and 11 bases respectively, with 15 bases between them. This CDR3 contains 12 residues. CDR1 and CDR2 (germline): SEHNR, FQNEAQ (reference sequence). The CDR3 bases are TGTGCCAGCAGCGTCGACAGGCTGAGGCAGTACTTC. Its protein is CASSVDRLRQYF. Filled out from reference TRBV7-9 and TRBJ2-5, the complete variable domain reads DTGVSQNPRHKITKRGQNVTFRCDPISEHNRLYWYRQTLGQGPEFLTYFQNEAQLEKSRLLSDRFSAERPKGSFSTLEIQRTEQGDSAMYLCASSVDRLRQYFGPGTRLLVL.

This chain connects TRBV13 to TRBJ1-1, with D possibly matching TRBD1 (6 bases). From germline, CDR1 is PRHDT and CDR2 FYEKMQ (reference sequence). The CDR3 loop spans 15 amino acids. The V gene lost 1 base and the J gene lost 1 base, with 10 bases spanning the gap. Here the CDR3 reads CASSLAQQGNTEAFF. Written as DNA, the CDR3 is TGTGCCAGCAGCTTAGCTCAACAGGGGAACACTGAAGCTTTCTTT.

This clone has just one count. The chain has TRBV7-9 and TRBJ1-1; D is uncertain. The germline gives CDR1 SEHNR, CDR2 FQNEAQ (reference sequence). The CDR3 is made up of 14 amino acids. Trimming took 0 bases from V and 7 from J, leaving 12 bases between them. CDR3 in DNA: TGTGCCAGCAGCTTAGCCGATAATTTAGATGAAGCTTTCTTT. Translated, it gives CASSLADNLDEAFF.

This CDR3 is CASSIIGRGDGYTF. In DNA form, the CDR3 reads TGTGCCAGTAGTATAATCGGCAGGGGGGATGGCTACACCTTC. V is TRBV19 and J is TRBJ1-2; 7 nucleotides match TRBD1. Per the germline V gene, CDR1 is LNHDA and CDR2 is SQIVND (reference sequence). The CDR3 length is 14 residues. Trimming at V came to 2 bases and at J to 6 bases, leaving 6 bases not matched to a gene.

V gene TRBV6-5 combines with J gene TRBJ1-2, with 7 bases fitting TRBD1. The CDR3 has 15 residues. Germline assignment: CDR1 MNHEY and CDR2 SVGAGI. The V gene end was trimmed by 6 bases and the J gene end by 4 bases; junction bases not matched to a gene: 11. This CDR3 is CASRYRDSLPYGYTF. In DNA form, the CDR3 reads TGTGCCAGCAGATACCGGGACAGCCTTCCCTATGGCTACACCTTC.

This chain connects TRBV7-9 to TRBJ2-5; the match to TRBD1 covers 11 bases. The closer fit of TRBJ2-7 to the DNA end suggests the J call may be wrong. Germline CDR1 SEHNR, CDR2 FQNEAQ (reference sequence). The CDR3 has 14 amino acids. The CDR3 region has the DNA TGTGCCAGCAGCTCGGACAGGGGGCCGTACGAGCAGTACTTC. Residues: CASSSDRGPYEQYF.

DNA for the CDR3: TGTGCCAGCAGCCCCCCCGGGACAGAACAGCCCCAGCATTTT. This translates into CASSPPGTEQPQHF. The gene calls are TRBV6-1 and TRBJ1-5; 7 bases line up with TRBD1. V lost 6 bases, J lost 7 bases, and 9 bases stayed unmatched. The CDR3 contains 14 residues. Per germline, CDR1 MNHNS and CDR2 SASEGT.

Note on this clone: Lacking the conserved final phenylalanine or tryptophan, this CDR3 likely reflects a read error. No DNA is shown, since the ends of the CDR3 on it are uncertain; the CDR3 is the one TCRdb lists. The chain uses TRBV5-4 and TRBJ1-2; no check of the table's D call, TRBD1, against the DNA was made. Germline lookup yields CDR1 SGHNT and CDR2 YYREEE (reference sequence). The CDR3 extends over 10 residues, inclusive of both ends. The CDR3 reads CASSLFAPGG.

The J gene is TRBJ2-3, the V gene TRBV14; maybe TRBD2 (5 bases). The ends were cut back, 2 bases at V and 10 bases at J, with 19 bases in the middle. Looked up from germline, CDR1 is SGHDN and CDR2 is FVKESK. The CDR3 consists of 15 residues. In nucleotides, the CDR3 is TGTGCCAGCAGCCAATATGCTCCCGGAGGCCCCCCGCAGTATTTT. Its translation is CASSQYAPGGPPQYF.

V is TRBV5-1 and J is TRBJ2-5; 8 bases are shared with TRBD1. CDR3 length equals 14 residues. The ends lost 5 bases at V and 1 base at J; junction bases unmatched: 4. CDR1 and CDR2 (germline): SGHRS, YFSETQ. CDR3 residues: CASRQGQAQETQYF. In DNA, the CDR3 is TGCGCCAGCAGACAGGGACAGGCCCAAGAGACCCAGTACTTC.

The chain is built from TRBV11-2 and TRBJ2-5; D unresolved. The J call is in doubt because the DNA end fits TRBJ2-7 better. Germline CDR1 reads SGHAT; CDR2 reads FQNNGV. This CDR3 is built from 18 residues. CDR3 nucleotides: TGTGCCAGCAGCTTAAACATCGTTGCCAGGAAGAGCTCCTACGAGCAGTACTTC. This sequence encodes CASSLNIVARKSSYEQYF.

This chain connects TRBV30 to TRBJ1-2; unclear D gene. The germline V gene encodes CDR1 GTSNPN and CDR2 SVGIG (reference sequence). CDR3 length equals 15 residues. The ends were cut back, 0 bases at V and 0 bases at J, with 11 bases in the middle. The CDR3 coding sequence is TGTGCCTGGAGTGTACACCGGGAAGCTAACTATGGCTACACCTTC. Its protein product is CAWSVHREANYGYTF.

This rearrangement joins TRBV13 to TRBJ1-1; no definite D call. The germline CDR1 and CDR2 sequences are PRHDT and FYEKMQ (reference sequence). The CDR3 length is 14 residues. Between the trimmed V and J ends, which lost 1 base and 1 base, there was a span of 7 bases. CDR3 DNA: TGTGCCAGCAGCTTAGTGAGGCAGAACACTGAAGCTTTCTTT. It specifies CASSLVRQNTEAFF.

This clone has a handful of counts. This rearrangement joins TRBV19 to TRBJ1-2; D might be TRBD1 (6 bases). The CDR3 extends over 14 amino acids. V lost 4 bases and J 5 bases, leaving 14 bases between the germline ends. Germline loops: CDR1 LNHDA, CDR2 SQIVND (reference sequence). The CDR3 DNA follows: TGTGCCAGTAGTACACGACAGGTTTGGTATGGCTACACCTTC. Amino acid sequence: CASSTRQVWYGYTF.

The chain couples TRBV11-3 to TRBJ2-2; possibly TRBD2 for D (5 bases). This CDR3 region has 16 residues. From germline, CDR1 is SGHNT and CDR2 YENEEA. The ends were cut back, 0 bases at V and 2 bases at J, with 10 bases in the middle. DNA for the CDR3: TGTGCCAGCAGCTTAGATGGCGGGTTAAACACCGGGGAGCTGTTTTTT. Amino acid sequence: CASSLDGGLNTGELFF.

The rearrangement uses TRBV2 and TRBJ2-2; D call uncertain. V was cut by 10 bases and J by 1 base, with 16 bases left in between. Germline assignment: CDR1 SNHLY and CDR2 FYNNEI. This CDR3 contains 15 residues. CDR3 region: CATTPLTLNTGELFF. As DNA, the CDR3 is TGTGCCACCACGCCCCTGACACTGAACACCGGGGAGCTGTTTTTT.

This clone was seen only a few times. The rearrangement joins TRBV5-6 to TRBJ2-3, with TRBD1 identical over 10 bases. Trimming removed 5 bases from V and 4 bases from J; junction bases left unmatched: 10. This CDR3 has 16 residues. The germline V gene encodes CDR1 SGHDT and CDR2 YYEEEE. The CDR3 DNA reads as TGTGCCAGCAGTCCTATAGGGACAGGGGCGGCAGATACGCAGTATTTT. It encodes CASSPIGTGAADTQYF.

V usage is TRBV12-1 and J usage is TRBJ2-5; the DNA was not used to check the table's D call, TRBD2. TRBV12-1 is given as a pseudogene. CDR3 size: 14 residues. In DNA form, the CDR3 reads TGTGCCAGCAGCCCTAGCGGGGGGGCCGGGGAGCAGTACTTC. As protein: CASSPSGGAGEQYF.

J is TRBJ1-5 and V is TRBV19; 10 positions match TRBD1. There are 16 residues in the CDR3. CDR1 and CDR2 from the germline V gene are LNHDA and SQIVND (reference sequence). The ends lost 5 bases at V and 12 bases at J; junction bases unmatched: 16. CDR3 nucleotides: TGTGCCAGTAGTCCCCTGGCCGGGACAGGGGCCCTGCTCCAGCATTTT. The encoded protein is CASSPLAGTGALLQHF. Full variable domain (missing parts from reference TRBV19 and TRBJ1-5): DGGITQSPKYLFRKEGQNVTLSCEQNLNHDAMYWYRQDPGQGLRLIYYSQIVNDFQKGDIAEGYSVSREKKESFPLTVTSAQKNPTAFYLCASSPLAGTGALLQHFGDGTRLSIL.